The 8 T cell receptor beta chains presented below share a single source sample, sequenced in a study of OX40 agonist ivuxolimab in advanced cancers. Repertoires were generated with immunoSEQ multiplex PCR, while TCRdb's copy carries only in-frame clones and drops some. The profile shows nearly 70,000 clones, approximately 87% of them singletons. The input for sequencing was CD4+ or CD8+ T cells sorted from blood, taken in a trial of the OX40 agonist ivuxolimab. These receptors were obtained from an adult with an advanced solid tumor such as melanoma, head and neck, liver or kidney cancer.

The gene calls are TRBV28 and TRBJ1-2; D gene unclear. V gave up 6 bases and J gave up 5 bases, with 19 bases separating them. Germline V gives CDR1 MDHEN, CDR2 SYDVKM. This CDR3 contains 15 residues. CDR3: CASRTPREGAYGYTF. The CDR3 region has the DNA TGTGCCAGCAGAACCCCGAGGGAGGGAGCTTATGGCTACACCTTC.

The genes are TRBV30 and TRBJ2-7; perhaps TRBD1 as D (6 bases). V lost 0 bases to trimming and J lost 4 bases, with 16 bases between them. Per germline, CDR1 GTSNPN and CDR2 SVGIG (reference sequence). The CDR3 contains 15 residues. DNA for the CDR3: TGTGCCTGGAGTGTACAAGGGGGTCGCGTTTACGAGCAGTACTTC. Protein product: CAWSVQGGRVYEQYF.

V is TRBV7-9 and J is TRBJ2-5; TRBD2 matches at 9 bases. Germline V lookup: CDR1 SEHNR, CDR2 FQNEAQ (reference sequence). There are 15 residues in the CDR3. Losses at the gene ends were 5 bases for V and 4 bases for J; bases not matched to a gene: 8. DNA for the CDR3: TGTGCCAGCAGCCCCCGGGCGACTAGCGGAGAGACCCAGTACTTC. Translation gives CASSPRATSGETQYF.

DNA of the CDR3: TGTGCCAGCAGTTACTCCCCCTCCCCTAGCACAGATACGCAGTATTTT. This codes for CASSYSPSPSTDTQYF. The chain has TRBV6-5 and TRBJ2-3; D is unresolved. The CDR3 spans 16 residues. Trimming removed 0 bases at V and 0 bases at J, with 10 bases between. The germline V gene has CDR1 MNHEY and CDR2 SVGAGI.

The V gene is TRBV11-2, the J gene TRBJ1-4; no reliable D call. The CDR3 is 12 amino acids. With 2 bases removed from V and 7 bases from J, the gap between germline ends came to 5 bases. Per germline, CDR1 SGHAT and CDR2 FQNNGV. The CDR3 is CASSLQVEKLFF. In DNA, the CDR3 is TGTGCCAGCAGCTTACAGGTTGAAAAACTGTTTTTT.

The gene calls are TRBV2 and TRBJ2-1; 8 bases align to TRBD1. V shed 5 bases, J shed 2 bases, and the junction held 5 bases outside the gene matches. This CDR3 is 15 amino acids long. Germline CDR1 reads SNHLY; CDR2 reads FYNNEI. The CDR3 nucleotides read TGTGCCAGCAGTATCACAGGGGGTACCTACAATGAGCAGTTCTTC. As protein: CASSITGGTYNEQFF.

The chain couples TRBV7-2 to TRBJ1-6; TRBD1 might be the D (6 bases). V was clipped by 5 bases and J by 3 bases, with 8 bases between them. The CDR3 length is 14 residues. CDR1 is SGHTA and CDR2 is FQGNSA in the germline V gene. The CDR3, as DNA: TGTGCCAGCAGCCTACAGGGCTATAATTCACCCCTCCACTTT. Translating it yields CASSLQGYNSPLHF.

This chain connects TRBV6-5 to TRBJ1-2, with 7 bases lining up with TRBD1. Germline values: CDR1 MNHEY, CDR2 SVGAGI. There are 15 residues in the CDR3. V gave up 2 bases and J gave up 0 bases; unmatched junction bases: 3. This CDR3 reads CASSYQGGANYGYTF. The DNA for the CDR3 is TGTGCCAGCAGTTACCAGGGGGGAGCTAACTATGGCTACACCTTC.